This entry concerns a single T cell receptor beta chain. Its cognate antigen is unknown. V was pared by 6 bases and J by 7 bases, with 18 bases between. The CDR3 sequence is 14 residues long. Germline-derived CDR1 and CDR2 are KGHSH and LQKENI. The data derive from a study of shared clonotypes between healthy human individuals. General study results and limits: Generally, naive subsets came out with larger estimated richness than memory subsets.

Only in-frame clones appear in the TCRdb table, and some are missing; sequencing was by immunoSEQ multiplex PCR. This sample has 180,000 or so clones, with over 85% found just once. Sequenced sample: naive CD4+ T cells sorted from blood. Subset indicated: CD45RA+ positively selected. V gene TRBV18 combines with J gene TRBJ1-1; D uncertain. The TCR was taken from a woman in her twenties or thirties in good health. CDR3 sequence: CASSFQEEVNEAFF. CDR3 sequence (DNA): TGTGCCAGCTCGTTTCAGGAGGAGGTAAATGAAGCTTTCTTT.